This record covers a single TCR beta chain. Its antigen is unidentified. Individuals with alopecia areata gave both lesional scalp punch biopsies and peripheral blood for collection. This record belongs to a study of CD8+ T cells in alopecia areata. Study-wide results and caveats: Across lesional scalp, and particularly alopecia totalis/universalis, clonality surpassed that of normal scalp.

The CDR3 length is 12 residues. CDR1 and CDR2 from the germline V gene are ENHRY and SYGVKD. Trimming shortened V by 0 bases and J by 6 bases, and 6 bases separated the two germline ends. cDNA serving as the sequencing template came from extracted, reverse transcribed RNA. Sequenced by immunoSEQ multiplex PCR; TCRdb stores in-frame clones only, minus some. This table has about 130,000 clones, around 60% appearing once. The rearrangement uses TRBV10-3 and TRBJ2-7; D call uncertain. Specimen: CD4+ T cells sorted from blood, collected at week 0. The clonotype originates from a human donor with alopecia areata. Here the CDR3 reads CAISESPGEQYF. CDR3 coding DNA: TGTGCCATCAGTGAGTCTCCTGGCGAGCAGTACTTC.